The clone carrying this T cell receptor beta chain has a count of ten or more. This CDR3 spans 14 amino acids. The germline CDR1 and CDR2 sequences are SQVTM and ANQGSEA. Trimming stripped 7 bases from V and 0 bases from J, with 14 bases between. This entry is derived from a study of regulatory T cells in long-lasting Graves disease. Noted time point: newly diagnosed GD, antithyroid drugs for less than 3 months. RNA from PBMCs was the source of the TCR library. According to the study, TCR beta libraries were built with iRepertoire HTBI primers and CDR3-region Arm-PCR. TCRdb recomputed calls from the multiplex PCR reads with MiXCR, one row per CDR3 protein. The table shows 550,000 to 650,000 distinct CDR3 sequences, with 15% to 20% occurring only once. This sample also appeared in a second study, on T cells in Graves' hyperthyroidism and ophthalmopathy.

Sequenced here: peripheral blood mononuclear cells (PBMCs), sampled at new diagnosis, from a patient treated with antithyroid drugs. V gene TRBV29-1 combines with J gene TRBJ2-3; possibly TRBD1 or TRBD2 for D (5 bases each). The receptor was derived from a man between 18 and 29 years old with Graves disease. CDR3 nucleotides: TGCAGCGCGAGAGGGGCCTCTAGCACAGATACGCAGTATTTT. It yields the protein CSARGASSTDTQYF.